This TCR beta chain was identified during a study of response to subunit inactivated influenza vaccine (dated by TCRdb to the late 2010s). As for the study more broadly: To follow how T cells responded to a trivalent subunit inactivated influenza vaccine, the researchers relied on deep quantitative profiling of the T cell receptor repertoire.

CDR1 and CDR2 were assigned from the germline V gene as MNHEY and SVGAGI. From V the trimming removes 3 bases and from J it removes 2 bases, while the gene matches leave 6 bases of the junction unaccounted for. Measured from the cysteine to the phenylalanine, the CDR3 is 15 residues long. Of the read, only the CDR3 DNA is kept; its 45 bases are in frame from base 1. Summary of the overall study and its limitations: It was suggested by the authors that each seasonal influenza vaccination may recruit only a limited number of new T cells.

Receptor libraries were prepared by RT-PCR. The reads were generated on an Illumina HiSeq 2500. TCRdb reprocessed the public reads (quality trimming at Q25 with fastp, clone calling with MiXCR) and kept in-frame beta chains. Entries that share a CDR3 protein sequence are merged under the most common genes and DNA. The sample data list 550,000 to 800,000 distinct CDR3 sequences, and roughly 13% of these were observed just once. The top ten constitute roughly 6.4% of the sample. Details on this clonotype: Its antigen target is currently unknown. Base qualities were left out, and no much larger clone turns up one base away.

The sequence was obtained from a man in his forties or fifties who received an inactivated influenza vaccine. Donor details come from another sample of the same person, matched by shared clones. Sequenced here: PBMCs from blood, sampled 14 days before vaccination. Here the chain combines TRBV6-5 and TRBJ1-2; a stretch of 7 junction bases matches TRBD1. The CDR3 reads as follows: CASSYVTGANYGYTF. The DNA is TGTGCCAGCAGTTATGTAACAGGGGCCAACTATGGCTACACCTTC.